This T cell receptor (beta chain) was recovered during a study of blood T cell repertoires in COVID-19. CDR1 is SGHNT, CDR2 YENEEA, per germline. J gave up 4 bases and V 5 bases, and 6 bases lay outside the gene matches. The CDR3 consists of 15 residues. Repertoires were generated with immunoSEQ multiplex PCR, while TCRdb's copy carries only in-frame clones and drops some. The table shows 250,000 to 300,000 clones, with roughly 88% occurring only once. The chain uses TRBV11-3 and TRBJ2-3; 10 nucleotides match TRBD2. This clonotype was obtained from a woman in her thirties or forties with acute COVID-19. The sequenced sample was PBMCs or T cells enriched from blood (not recorded which). As DNA, the CDR3 is TGTGCCAGCAGCCTAAGCGGGAGGGGGCCAGATACGCAGTATTTT. Translation gives CASSLSGRGPDTQYF.